The 17 T cell receptor beta chains below all came from one sample that was sequenced in a study of cytomegalovirus exposure and HLA in healthy donors. 13 Jbeta primers and 60 Vbeta primers were used for the PCR. The repertoire was sequenced with immunoSEQ multiplex PCR; TCRdb's copy has only in-frame clones and lacks some. The data contain about 110,000 clones, less than 70% of them seen just once; the ten biggest clones take up under 6.5%. The sample taken for sequencing was PBMCs. The receptors stem from a woman in her 70s in good health and CMV-seropositive.

This clone was seen a handful of times. The rearrangement uses TRBV7-2 and TRBJ1-1; D not certain. The germline V gene encodes CDR1 SGHTA and CDR2 FQGNSA. The CDR3 totals 14 residues. The V and J ends lost 5 bases and 6 bases respectively, with 16 bases between them. The DNA of the CDR3 is TGTGCCAGCAGCCGCGGATCCGAAGATCCTGAAGCTTTCTTT. Its protein is CASSRGSEDPEAFF. The full variable domain, rest sourced from reference TRBV7-2 and TRBJ1-1, is GAGVSQSPSNKVTEKGKDVELRCDPISGHTALYWYRQSLGQGLEFLIYFQGNSAPDKSGLPSDRFSAERTGGSVSTLTIQRTQQEDSAVYLCASSRGSEDPEAFFGQGTRLTVV.

The J gene is TRBJ1-1, the V gene TRBV2; D perhaps matches TRBD1 (5 bases). The CDR3 has 15 residues. Germline V gives CDR1 SNHLY, CDR2 FYNNEI. V lost 0 bases, J lost 10 bases, and 18 bases lay in between. DNA of the CDR3: TGTGCCAGCAGTGAAGCGAGGTCTTTAGGGGTAGGAGCTTTCTTT. Protein product: CASSEARSLGVGAFF.

The rearrangement uses TRBV30 and TRBJ1-2; the D gene is possibly TRBD1 (6 bases). Germline V gives CDR1 GTSNPN, CDR2 SVGIG (reference sequence). CDR3 size: 13 residues. The V gene lost 3 bases and the J gene lost 3 bases, with 11 bases spanning the gap. Here the CDR3 DNA reads TGTGCCTGGAGCTCGACAGGATACTATGGCTACACCTTC. It encodes CAWSSTGYYGYTF.

The chain recombines TRBV27 with TRBJ1-4; no firm D call. Per the germline V gene, CDR1 is MNHEY and CDR2 is SMNVEV (reference sequence). There are 15 residues in the CDR3. V lost 6 bases and J lost 3, with 14 bases in between. The CDR3 DNA reads TGTGCCAGCAGGAGCGGGTGGGAGGCTAATGAAAAACTGTTTTTT. This translates into CASRSGWEANEKLFF.

CDR3 sequence: CASSSHGAGGIYEQYF. CDR3 DNA: TGTGCCAGCAGCTCCCATGGGGCGGGGGGAATTTACGAGCAGTACTTC. The rearrangement uses TRBV2 and TRBJ2-7; 8 bases are shared with TRBD2. Germline-derived CDR1 and CDR2 are SNHLY and FYNNEI. V lost 6 bases and J lost 4; bases outside the gene matches: 14. This CDR3 is 16 amino acids long.

CDR3 residues: CASSFGTGGYMVTDTQYF. For the CDR3, the DNA is TGTGCCAGCAGCTTCGGGACAGGGGGCTACATGGTCACAGATACGCAGTATTTT. V is TRBV5-6 and J is TRBJ2-3; 12 bases fit TRBD1. The CDR3 is made up of 18 amino acids. Germline V lookup: CDR1 SGHDT, CDR2 YYEEEE. The J segment lost 2 bases and the V segment lost 2 bases, leaving 9 bases of the junction unmatched.

This clone came up a few times. This chain connects TRBV6-1 to TRBJ1-1, with D tentatively TRBD1 (6 bases). V shed 4 bases and J shed 6 bases, with 18 bases lying between them. Germline loops: CDR1 MNHNS, CDR2 SASEGT. CDR3 length equals 15 residues. CDR3 DNA sequence: TGTGCCAGCAGTGGCGACCTCACAGGGAAATCTGAAGCTTTCTTT. This translates into CASSGDLTGKSEAFF.

The chain employs TRBV25-1 and TRBJ2-3, with no clear D. V was pared by 10 bases and J by 2 bases, with 16 bases between. The CDR3 spans 14 residues. In germline, CDR1 is MGHDK, CDR2 SYGVNS. The CDR3 reads CATTRLSNTDTQYF. CDR3 DNA: TGTGCCACTACGAGGCTTTCCAACACAGATACGCAGTATTTT.

The chain employs TRBV6-1 and TRBJ2-7, with a tentative D call TRBD1 (6 bases). This CDR3 comprises 14 residues. CDR1 and CDR2 from the germline V gene are MNHNS and SASEGT. Trimming stripped 8 bases from V and 6 bases from J, with 20 bases between. The CDR3: CASPSTGSYGEQYF. The CDR3, as DNA: TGTGCCAGCCCCTCAACAGGGTCGTATGGCGAGCAGTACTTC.

The chain is built from TRBV19 and TRBJ1-2; no definite D call. This CDR3 is built from 13 residues. Between the trimmed V and J ends, which lost 6 bases and 0 bases, there was a span of 8 bases. The germline V gene has CDR1 LNHDA and CDR2 SQIVND (reference sequence). CDR3 sequence reads: CASRLGPNYGYTF. The CDR3 region has the DNA TGTGCCAGTAGACTCGGTCCTAACTATGGCTACACCTTC.

The chain employs TRBV11-2 and TRBJ2-5; possible D gene TRBD1, 6 bases. This CDR3 is built from 14 residues. CDR1 and CDR2 (germline): SGHAT, FQNNGV. The V gene lost 4 bases and the J gene lost 5 bases, with 14 bases spanning the gap. CDR3 sequence (DNA): TGTGCCAGCAGCTACCAGGGGAATACGGAGACCCAGTACTTC. This translates into CASSYQGNTETQYF.

V is TRBV5-1 and J is TRBJ1-3; D remains ambiguous. CDR3 length: 16 amino acids. In germline, CDR1 is SGHRS, CDR2 YFSETQ. V was shortened by 5 bases and J by 4 bases, with 19 bases between the two germline ends. CDR3 residues: CASSHTSGSRGNTIYF. The CDR3 DNA reads as TGCGCCAGCAGTCATACCTCAGGAAGTCGCGGAAACACCATATATTTT.

The J gene is TRBJ2-1, the V gene TRBV7-9, with D tentatively TRBD2 (5 bases). The CDR3 totals 14 residues. Germline V gene data show CDR1 as SEHNR and CDR2 as FQNEAQ (reference sequence). The V gene lost 1 base and the J gene lost 8 bases, with 12 bases spanning the gap. The CDR3 loop reads CASSLGGLPDEQFF. The CDR3 nucleotides are TGTGCCAGCAGCTTAGGCGGGTTGCCCGATGAGCAGTTCTTC.

This sequence joins TRBV7-9 and TRBJ2-2, with a possible D match to TRBD2 (5 bases). The CDR3 has 13 residues. V shed 5 bases and J shed 3 bases, with 7 bases lying between them. Germline CDR1 is SEHNR and CDR2 is FQNEAQ (reference sequence). CDR3 residues: CASSLDYTGELFF. The CDR3 DNA reads TGTGCCAGCAGCCTGGACTACACCGGGGAGCTGTTTTTT. Drawing the rest from reference TRBV7-9 and TRBJ2-2, the complete variable domain is DTGVSQNPRHKITKRGQNVTFRCDPISEHNRLYWYRQTLGQGPEFLTYFQNEAQLEKSRLLSDRFSAERPKGSFSTLEIQRTEQGDSAMYLCASSLDYTGELFFGEGSRLTVL.

The chain couples TRBV6-1 to TRBJ2-3; the D gene is possibly TRBD2 (5 bases). The germline gives CDR1 MNHNS, CDR2 SASEGT. V shed 4 bases and J shed 2 bases, with 7 bases lying between them. This CDR3 has 13 residues. Here the CDR3 DNA reads TGTGCCAGCAGTGGGGAGAACACAGATACGCAGTATTTT. Protein: CASSGENTDTQYF.

The chain couples TRBV29-1 to TRBJ1-2, with unresolved D. Germline CDR1 SQVTM, CDR2 ANQGSEA. V gave up 6 bases and J gave up 7 bases, with 24 bases separating them. This CDR3 spans 15 amino acids. The CDR3 is CSVGIYRERPSGYTF. CDR3 sequence (DNA): TGCAGCGTGGGAATCTACCGGGAGAGGCCCTCTGGCTACACCTTC.

The chain is built from TRBV27 and TRBJ1-6; TRBD1 might be the D (5 bases). Looked up from germline, CDR1 is MNHEY and CDR2 is SMNVEV (reference sequence). The CDR3 consists of 13 residues. Between the trimmed V and J ends, which lost 2 bases and 13 bases, there was a span of 12 bases. The CDR3 DNA reads as TGTGCCAGCAGTTTAGGGCAGGGTGACCCCCTCCACTTT. This gives the protein CASSLGQGDPLHF.